Reported below is one T cell receptor beta chain. Its antigen remains unknown. The sample belongs to a study of cytomegalovirus exposure and HLA in healthy donors. Study results and limitations: It was reported in a later analysis that an Asian-associated ancestry cluster showed fewer N-insertions than the roughly 670-donor mean.

The CDR3 extends over 14 amino acids. Germline loops: CDR1 MNHEY, CDR2 SVGAGI. The V gene lost 6 bases and the J gene lost 1 base, with 12 bases spanning the gap. The PCR was carried out with 60 Vbeta primers and 13 Jbeta primers. The repertoire was sequenced with immunoSEQ multiplex PCR; TCRdb's copy has only in-frame clones and lacks some. The sample has 130,000 or so clones; 81% are singletons. This sequence joins TRBV6-5 and TRBJ1-1, with D possibly matching TRBD1 (6 bases). The receptor was derived from a young man in good health and CMV-seronegative. The sequencing sample was made of PBMCs. CDR3 coding DNA: TGTGCCAGCAGCCTCGACAGGAGGAACACTGAAGCTTTCTTT. Residues: CASSLDRRNTEAFF.